The clone carrying this T cell receptor beta chain was found once. The data are from a study of blood T cell repertoires in COVID-19. The wider study: From the United States, Italy and Spain came samples of acute and convalescent COVID-19. Sources were T cells, B-cell-depleted T cells, or PBMCs; the material itself was cDNA or gDNA.

Per the germline V gene, CDR1 is MNHEY and CDR2 is SMNVEV (reference sequence). The CDR3 extends over 13 amino acids. With 5 bases removed from V and 11 bases from J, the gap between germline ends came to 18 bases. As handled by the study authors: By means of reference gene primer amplification, nucleated cell counts were estimated. The method was immunoSEQ multiplex PCR; TCRdb's version includes in-frame clones alone and lacks a portion of them. That table is the source of V, J and clone size, and D and trimming were worked out from the DNA. The sample lists roughly 100,000 clones, 75% to 90% occurring once.

This sequence was found in an elderly woman with active or convalescent COVID-19. The specimen sequenced was peripheral blood. The chain is built from TRBV27 and TRBJ1-2, with a possible D match to TRBD1 (6 bases). The CDR3 DNA follows: TGTGCCAGCAGTCCCCGACAGGAAGGGGCTTACACCTTC. Its protein is CASSPRQEGAYTF.